The 24 T cell receptor beta chains reported below all come from one sample, sequenced in a study of T-cell memory formation after mild COVID-19. TCRdb redid the calling of the 5' RACE reads with MiXCR, one entry per CDR3 protein. The profile shows around 370,000 distinct CDR3 sequences, approximately 21% of them singletons. Sequencing was done on a sample of PBMCs or a T cell subset sorted from them (not recorded which). Receptor source: an adult woman who had mild COVID-19 (a few samples of this study predate the infection). Cell type and time point are not known.

This chain joins TRBV5-5 and TRBJ1-1; 8 positions agree with TRBD1. V shed 4 bases and J 5 bases; nucleotides not matched to a gene: 10. The CDR3 spans 15 residues. Looked up from germline, CDR1 is SGHKS and CDR2 is YYEKEE (reference sequence). The CDR3 spells CASSTPTGVGTEAFF. Here the CDR3 DNA reads TGTGCCAGCAGCACCCCGACAGGGGTTGGGACTGAAGCTTTCTTT.

This clonotype was seen repeatedly, ten times or more. The chain uses TRBV2 and TRBJ2-1; D is ambiguous. Germline V gene data show CDR1 as SNHLY and CDR2 as FYNNEI. The CDR3 covers 11 residues. The V end was cut by 8 bases, the J end by 2 bases, with 4 bases between. CDR3 DNA sequence: TGTGCCAGCGGGACCTACAATGAGCAGTTCTTC. Amino acids: CASGTYNEQFF.

There are a few counts of this clonotype. The chain has TRBV7-9 and TRBJ1-1; D is ambiguous. The CDR3 sequence is 12 residues long. Trimming removed 3 bases from V and 8 bases from J, with 10 bases in between. From germline, CDR1 is SEHNR and CDR2 FQNEAQ (reference sequence). The CDR3 here is CASSFDKGEAFF. The CDR3 DNA reads as TGTGCCAGCAGCTTCGATAAAGGGGAAGCTTTCTTT.

In this sample, this clonotype turned up many times. The chain has TRBV7-2 and TRBJ2-3; 7 bases line up with TRBD1. From germline, CDR1 is SGHTA and CDR2 FQGNSA. The CDR3 has 13 residues. V lost 4 bases to trimming and J lost 10 bases; unmatched junction nucleotides: 8. CDR3 bases: TGTGCCAGCAGCTCTAGGGGACAGATGGCGCAGTATTTT. Translating gives CASSSRGQMAQYF.

V is TRBV4-2 and J is TRBJ2-7; D not resolved. Per the germline V gene, CDR1 is LGHNA and CDR2 is YNFKEQ. V was clipped by 0 bases and J by 0 bases, with 12 bases between them. The CDR3 covers 16 residues. The CDR3 region has the DNA TGTGCCAGCAGCCAAGACGCAACAGTCTACTCCTACGAGCAGTACTTC. It is translated as CASSQDATVYSYEQYF.

This clonotype was observed a few times. The CDR3 loop is CASSLVSGGGLVYNEQFF. The CDR3 nucleotides are TGTGCCAGCAGCTTAGTCTCGGGAGGTGGCCTGGTATACAATGAGCAGTTCTTC. This chain connects TRBV7-6 to TRBJ2-1; TRBD2 aligns across 7 bases. This CDR3 is 18 amino acids long. Germline CDR1 reads SGHVS; CDR2 reads FNYEAQ. V lost 1 base and J lost 4; bases outside the gene matches: 13.

This clonotype was counted only a few times. The junction does not match germline at one end; this may be a read error. In nucleotides, the CDR3 is TGTGCCAACAGTGAGAAGGGCGAGCAGTACTTC. Translating it yields CANSEKGEQYF. The chain uses TRBV10-3 and TRBJ2-7; D is uncertain. The V gene's germline CDR1 is ENHRY and CDR2 SYGVKD. The CDR3 covers 11 residues.

In this sample, this clonotype turned up a few times. J is TRBJ2-2 and V is TRBV7-3, with 7 nucleotides matching TRBD1. V trimming: 3 bases; J trimming: 3 bases; junction bases outside the gene matches: 7. This CDR3 is built from 16 residues. CDR1 and CDR2 from the germline V gene are SGHTA and FQGTGA. CDR3 sequence reads: CASSFEGQIYTGELFF. Here the CDR3 DNA reads TGTGCCAGCAGCTTCGAGGGACAGATTTACACCGGGGAGCTGTTTTTT.

The chain couples TRBV27 to TRBJ2-1; 12 nucleotides align to TRBD1. Germline values: CDR1 MNHEY, CDR2 SMNVEV (reference sequence). This CDR3 has 15 amino acids. V shed 4 bases, J shed 6 bases, and the junction held 4 bases outside the gene matches. The CDR3: CASSSGTGGRNEQFF. CDR3 nucleotides: TGTGCCAGCAGTTCCGGGACAGGGGGCCGCAATGAGCAGTTCTTC.

The chain links TRBV27 to TRBJ2-3; TRBD2 might be the D (6 bases). Trimming stripped 8 bases from V and 0 bases from J, with 24 bases between. This CDR3 has 18 amino acids. CDR1 and CDR2 (germline): MNHEY, SMNVEV (reference sequence). For the CDR3, the DNA is TGTGCCAGCGGGGCGGGGCAGGTCGTTACCCCTAGCACAGATACGCAGTATTTT. The encoded protein is CASGAGQVVTPSTDTQYF.

J is TRBJ1-1 and V is TRBV29-1, with a weak D call TRBD1 (6 bases). The CDR3 is 12 residues long. The V end lost 6 bases, the J end lost 5 bases, and 13 bases lay between the germline ends. Germline CDR1 is SQVTM and CDR2 is ANQGSEA. CDR3 in DNA: TGCAGCGTCCAAGGGGGGGGGACTGAAGCTTTCTTT. Translating it yields CSVQGGGTEAFF.

The V call is TRBV10-3, the J call TRBJ2-7; 7 bases line up with TRBD2. J lost 1 base, V lost 4 bases, and 4 bases had no gene match. From germline, CDR1 is ENHRY and CDR2 SYGVKD. The CDR3 sequence is 14 residues long. CDR3 in amino acids: CAISGAGVSYEQYF. Here the CDR3 DNA reads TGTGCCATCAGTGGGGCGGGAGTTTCCTACGAGCAGTACTTC.

The CDR3 loop is CASSSYGWTEAFF. The CDR3, as DNA: TGTGCCAGCAGTAGCTACGGGTGGACTGAAGCTTTCTTT. This chain links TRBV12-3 or TRBV12-4 with TRBJ1-1; D not certain. Between the trimmed V and J ends, which lost 5 bases and 5 bases, there was a span of 12 bases. CDR3 length equals 13 residues.

This clonotype has more than one count but fewer than ten. V and J are TRBV9 and TRBJ1-1; TRBD1 might be the D (5 bases). The germline V and J ends were trimmed by 3 bases and 1 base, with 10 bases remaining between them. The CDR3 spans 14 residues. In germline, CDR1 is SGDLS, CDR2 YYNGEE. The CDR3 DNA is TGTGCCAGCAGCGCACAAGGGACGAACACTGAAGCTTTCTTT. Encoded protein: CASSAQGTNTEAFF.

In this sample, this clonotype turned up a few times. One junction end disagrees with the germline gene, perhaps due to a read error. The chain couples TRBV5-1 to TRBJ2-1, with a weak D call TRBD2 (5 bases). The germline V gene has CDR1 SGHRS and CDR2 YFSETQ. The CDR3 totals 14 residues. The CDR3 nucleotides are TGCGCCAGCAGCTTGGAGGACTCCTTCAATGAGCAGTTCTTC. Encoded protein: CASSLEDSFNEQFF.

This chain joins TRBV7-9 and TRBJ2-5; D might be TRBD2 (6 bases). V was shortened by 1 base and J by 5 bases, with 11 bases between the two germline ends. CDR3 length: 14 amino acids. CDR1 is SEHNR and CDR2 is FQNEAQ in the germline V gene (reference sequence). The CDR3 bases are TGTGCCAGCAGCTTAGAGTCGGCGGGGGAGACCCAGTACTTC. Amino acid sequence: CASSLESAGETQYF.

To note about this clonotype: One junction end does not reproduce the germline sequence, and a read error may be involved. The chain employs TRBV30 and TRBJ2-2; 9 bases agree with TRBD2. Germline V CDR1 and CDR2: GTSNPN, SVGIG (reference sequence). This CDR3 comprises 12 residues. CDR3 sequence (DNA): TGTGCCTGGAGTGTTGGAGCGGGGGGGCTGTTTTTT. Translated, it gives CAWSVGAGGLFF.

This clonotype has only one observation. The J gene is TRBJ2-4, the V gene TRBV20-1, with 10 bases aligning to TRBD2. The V gene end was trimmed by 4 bases and the J gene end by 7 bases; junction bases not matched to a gene: 13. Germline V gene lookup returns CDR1 DFQATT and CDR2 SNEGSKA (reference sequence). The length of the CDR3 is 16 residues. CDR3 nucleotides: TGCAGTGCTATCAAAGCGGGGGGGCTCAGACTCAACATTCAGTACTTC. Encoded protein: CSAIKAGGLRLNIQYF.

A remark on this clonotype: The junction does not match germline at one end; this may be a read error. J is TRBJ2-7 and V is TRBV7-7; 9 bases are a match to TRBD1. In germline, CDR1 is SSHAT, CDR2 FNYEAQ (reference sequence). This CDR3 contains 19 residues. CDR3 residues: CASSLAPYLTGGPAYEQYF. In DNA form, the CDR3 reads TGTGCTAGCAGCTTAGCTCCGTACCTGACAGGGGGGCCAGCCTACGAGCAGTACTTC.

In this sample, this clonotype turned up a few times. V usage is TRBV20-1 and J usage is TRBJ2-1; a weak D match, TRBD2 (5 bases). Trimming took 1 base from V and 0 from J, leaving 7 bases between them. The CDR3 covers 14 residues. Germline CDR1 is DFQATT and CDR2 is SNEGSKA (reference sequence). The CDR3 reads CSARGRSSYNEQFF. The CDR3 coding sequence is TGCAGTGCTAGAGGGAGGAGCTCCTACAATGAGCAGTTCTTC.

The J gene is TRBJ2-5, the V gene TRBV23-1; 9 positions match TRBD1. TRBV23-1 is identified as an open reading frame with a role that is uncertain. This CDR3 is 14 amino acids long. The junction had 8 bases not matched to a gene; V was cut back by 7 bases and J by 5 bases. CDR3 bases: TGCGCCAGCAACCGGGACAGGGATAGGGAGACCCAGTACTTC. Translation gives CASNRDRDRETQYF.

The rearrangement uses TRBV5-1 and TRBJ2-5; 10 positions agree with TRBD2. The junction had 16 bases not matched to a gene; V was cut back by 4 bases and J by 4 bases. The germline V gene has CDR1 SGHRS and CDR2 YFSETQ. The CDR3 is 18 residues long. CDR3 nucleotides: TGCGCCAGCAGCCCCCTGAGCGGGAGGGCGGTGGACGGAGAGACCCAGTACTTC. It yields the protein CASSPLSGRAVDGETQYF.

This clonotype was counted only a few times. The chain employs TRBV5-1 and TRBJ2-4; 7 bases are shared with TRBD1. CDR1 is SGHRS, CDR2 YFSETQ, per germline. The CDR3 totals 17 residues. Trimming removed 4 bases from V and 2 bases from J; junction bases left unmatched: 12. The CDR3: CASSPTSKTGTKNIQYF. The CDR3, as DNA: TGCGCCAGCAGCCCAACCTCTAAGACAGGGACCAAAAACATTCAGTACTTC.

This chain uses TRBV12-3 or TRBV12-4 with TRBJ2-2, with D perhaps TRBD2 (5 bases). Trimming stripped 6 bases from V and 13 bases from J, with 18 bases between. The CDR3 has 13 amino acids. The CDR3 bases are TGTGCCAGCAGACCTCAGCTAGGCGGAGGGCTGTTTTTT. This sequence encodes CASRPQLGGGLFF.